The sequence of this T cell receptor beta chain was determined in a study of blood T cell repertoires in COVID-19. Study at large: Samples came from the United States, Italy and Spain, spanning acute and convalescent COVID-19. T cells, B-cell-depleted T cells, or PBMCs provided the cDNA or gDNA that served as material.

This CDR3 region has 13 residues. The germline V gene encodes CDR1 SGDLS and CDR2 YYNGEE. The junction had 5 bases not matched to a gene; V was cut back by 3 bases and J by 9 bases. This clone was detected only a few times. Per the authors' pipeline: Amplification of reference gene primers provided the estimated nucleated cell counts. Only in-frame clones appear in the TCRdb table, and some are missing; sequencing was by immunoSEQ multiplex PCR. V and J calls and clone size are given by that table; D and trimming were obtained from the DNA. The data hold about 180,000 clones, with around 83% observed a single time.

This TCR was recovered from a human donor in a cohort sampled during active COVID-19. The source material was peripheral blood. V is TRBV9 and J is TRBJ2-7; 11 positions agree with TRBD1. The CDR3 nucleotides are TGTGCCAGCAGCGCAGGACAGGGGGCTGTGCAGTACTTC. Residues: CASSAGQGAVQYF.